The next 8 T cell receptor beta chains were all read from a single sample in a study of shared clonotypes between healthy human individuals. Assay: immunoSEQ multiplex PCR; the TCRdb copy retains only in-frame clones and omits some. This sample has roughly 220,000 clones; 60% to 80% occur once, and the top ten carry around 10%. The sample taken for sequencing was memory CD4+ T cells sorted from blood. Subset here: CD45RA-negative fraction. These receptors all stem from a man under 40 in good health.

The DNA for the CDR3 is TGTGCCAGCAGCCGGCGTCAGTCAGATACGCAGTATTTT. Its translation is CASSRRQSDTQYF. The gene calls are TRBV11-3 and TRBJ2-3, with no clear D. The germline gives CDR1 SGHNT, CDR2 YENEEA. V gave up 5 bases and J gave up 4 bases, with 10 bases separating them. The CDR3 sequence is 13 residues long.

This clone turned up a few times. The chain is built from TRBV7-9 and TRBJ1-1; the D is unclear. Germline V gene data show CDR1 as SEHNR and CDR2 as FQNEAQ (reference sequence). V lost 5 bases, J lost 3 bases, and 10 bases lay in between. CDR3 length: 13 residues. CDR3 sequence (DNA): TGTGCCAGCAGCACCAGTGCGGACACTGAAGCTTTCTTT. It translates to CASSTSADTEAFF.

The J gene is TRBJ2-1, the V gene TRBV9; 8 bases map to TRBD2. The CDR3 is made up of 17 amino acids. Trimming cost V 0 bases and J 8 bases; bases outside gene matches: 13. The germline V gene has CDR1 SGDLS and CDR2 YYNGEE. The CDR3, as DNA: TGTGCCAGCAGCGTAGACCCCCCAGCGGGAGTAGTTCATGAGCAGTTCTTC. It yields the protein CASSVDPPAGVVHEQFF.

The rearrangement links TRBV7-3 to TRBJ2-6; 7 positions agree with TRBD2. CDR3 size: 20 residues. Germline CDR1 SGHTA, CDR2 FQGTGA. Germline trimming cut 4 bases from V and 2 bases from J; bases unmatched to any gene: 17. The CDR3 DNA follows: TGTGCCAGCAGCTCGAGAGGGACTACCCTACCCCAGACTGGGGCCAACGTCCTGACTTTC. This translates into CASSSRGTTLPQTGANVLTF.

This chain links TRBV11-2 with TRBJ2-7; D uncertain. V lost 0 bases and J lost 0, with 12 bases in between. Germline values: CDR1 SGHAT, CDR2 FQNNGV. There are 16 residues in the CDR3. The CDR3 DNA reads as TGTGCCAGCAGCTTAGATCGGCTGCCGCTCTCCTACGAGCAGTACTTC. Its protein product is CASSLDRLPLSYEQYF.

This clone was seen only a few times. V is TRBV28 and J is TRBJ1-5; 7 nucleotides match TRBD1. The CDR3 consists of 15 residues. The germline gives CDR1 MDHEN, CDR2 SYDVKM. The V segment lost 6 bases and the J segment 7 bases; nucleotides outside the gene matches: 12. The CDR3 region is CASRTPGQQRQPQHF. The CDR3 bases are TGTGCCAGCAGGACCCCGGGACAGCAACGCCAGCCCCAGCATTTT.

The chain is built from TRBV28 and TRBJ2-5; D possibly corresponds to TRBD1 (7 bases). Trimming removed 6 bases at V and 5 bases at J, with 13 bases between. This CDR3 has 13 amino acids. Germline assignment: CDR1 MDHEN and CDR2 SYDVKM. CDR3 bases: TGTGCCAGCAGCCCGACAGGGAGGGAGACCCAGTACTTC. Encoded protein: CASSPTGRETQYF. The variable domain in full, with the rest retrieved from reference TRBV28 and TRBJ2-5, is DVKVTQSSRYLVKRTGEKVFLECVQDMDHENMFWYRQDPGLGLRLIYFSYDVKMKEKGDIPEGYSVSREKKERFSLILESASTNQTSMYLCASSPTGRETQYFGPGTRLLVL.

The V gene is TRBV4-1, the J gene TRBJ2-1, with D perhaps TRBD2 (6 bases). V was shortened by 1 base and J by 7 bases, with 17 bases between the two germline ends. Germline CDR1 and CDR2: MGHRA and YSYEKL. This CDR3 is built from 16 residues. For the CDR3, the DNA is TGCGCCAGCAGCCAAGTAGGGAGGCTTATTAGGAATGAGCAGTTCTTC. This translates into CASSQVGRLIRNEQFF.